This T cell receptor (beta chain) was sequenced in a study of tumour-infiltrating T cells in Burkitt lymphoma. V was cut by 7 bases and J by 5 bases, with 11 bases left in between. Germline-derived CDR1 and CDR2 are LNHDA and SQIVND (reference sequence). The CDR3 has 12 residues. The assay was immunoSEQ multiplex PCR, and TCRdb's table has in-frame clones only and misses some. The table lists 14,000 or so clones, roughly 73% of them singletons. Sequencing used tumor tissue. The chain recombines TRBV19 with TRBJ1-2; D unclear. The clonotype was recovered from a human donor with diffuse large B-cell lymphoma. The CDR3 bases are TGTGCCAGTACCGACGGAGATTATGGCTACACCTTC. Amino acids: CASTDGDYGYTF.